The entry that follows covers one TCR beta chain sequence. Its antigen is currently unknown. At sampling all donors were nominally healthy, likely with unrecorded immune exposures. This specimen comes from a study of cytomegalovirus exposure and HLA in healthy donors. General observations from the study: Donors were assumed by presence/absence analyses to have roughly uniform sequencing depth. A later analysis revealed that TCR association rates differed between HLA loci, peaking at DRB1 and bottoming out at HLA-C.

With 60 Vbeta and 13 Jbeta primers, the PCR was carried out. Data came from immunoSEQ multiplex PCR; TCRdb stores just in-frame clones and leaves some out. The sample lists roughly 120,000 clones, 81% occurring once. The sequence derives from a woman aged 25 to 39 in good health and CMV-seronegative. The source material was PBMCs.

The CDR3 sequence: CASSLGLAGGPQGGEQFF. The CDR3 nucleotides read TGCGCCAGCAGCCTCGGACTAGCGGGAGGGCCGCAGGGTGGTGAGCAGTTCTTC. The rearrangement joins TRBV5-1 to TRBJ2-1; 15 positions match TRBD2. Trimming removed 4 bases from V and 9 bases from J; junction bases left unmatched: 14. The germline gives CDR1 SGHRS, CDR2 YFSETQ. CDR3 size: 18 residues.